The following is a T cell receptor (beta chain) sequence with its context. The data were obtained in a study of blood T cell repertoires in COVID-19. Study-level information: Both acute and convalescent COVID-19 samples were obtained from the United States, Italy and Spain.

A Seattle source enrolled patients during active infection and followed them longitudinally. Clones were sequenced by immunoSEQ multiplex PCR, and TCRdb holds only the in-frame ones, with some missing. This sample carries 100,000 to 150,000 clones, 75% to 90% of them seen once, and the ten largest clones take 2.5% to 3.5%. This CDR3 has 14 amino acids. Germline CDR1 is SEHNR and CDR2 is FQNEAQ (reference sequence). V lost 3 bases to trimming and J lost 7 bases, with 13 bases between them. The chain carries TRBV7-9 and TRBJ1-3, with TRBD1 as a possible D gene (5 bases). The source is a woman at least 80 years old with COVID-19, enrolled during active disease. Sequencing input: peripheral blood. The DNA of the CDR3 is TGTGCCAGCAGCTTGCAGGGAAGGGGCAACACCATATATTTT. This codes for CASSLQGRGNTIYF.